This TCR beta chain was captured in a study of cytomegalovirus exposure and HLA in healthy donors. Per the germline V gene, CDR1 is MDHEN and CDR2 is SYDVKM. The CDR3 has 12 residues. The PCR contained 60 Vbeta and 13 Jbeta primers. Assay used: immunoSEQ multiplex PCR; TCRdb lists only in-frame clones, some missing. This table holds about 210,000 clones, roughly 80% found once. The specimen was PBMCs. The chain carries TRBV28 and TRBJ2-5; unclear D gene. The end of the DNA fits TRBJ2-7 better, so the J call may be wrong. This clonotype originated in a man aged 25 to 40 in good health and CMV-seronegative. CDR3 sequence reads: CASSTLSYEQYF. CDR3 sequence (DNA): TGTGCCAGCAGTACGCTCTCCTACGAGCAGTACTTC.